One and the same sample provided the 22 T cell receptor beta chains below, sequenced in a study of cytomegalovirus exposure and HLA in healthy donors. Researchers ran the PCR with 60 Vbeta and 13 Jbeta primers. Assay: immunoSEQ multiplex PCR; the TCRdb copy retains only in-frame clones and omits some. This table has roughly 69,000 clones, roughly two thirds appearing once. Sequenced sample: PBMCs. These receptors all come from a male donor in good health and CMV-seropositive.

This clone was observed a handful of times. The chain carries TRBV6-5 and TRBJ2-1, with 9 bases matching TRBD2. Germline V lookup: CDR1 MNHEY, CDR2 SVGAGI. The J segment lost 7 bases and the V segment lost 2 bases, leaving 6 bases of the junction unmatched. CDR3 length: 15 residues. The CDR3 sequence is CASSYGTSSLNEQFF. The CDR3 nucleotides read TGTGCCAGCAGTTACGGGACTAGCTCTCTGAATGAGCAGTTCTTC.

The CDR3 DNA is TGTGCCAGCAGTGGACTAGCGGGGAACCAAGAGACCCAGTACTTC. Its translation is CASSGLAGNQETQYF. The V gene is TRBV2, the J gene TRBJ2-5, with TRBD2 matching 11 bases. V shed 4 bases and J 0 bases; nucleotides not matched to a gene: 1. Germline V gene data show CDR1 as SNHLY and CDR2 as FYNNEI. CDR3 size: 15 residues. The complete variable domain, with remaining parts taken from reference TRBV2 and TRBJ2-5, reads EPEVTQTPSHQVTQMGQEVILRCVPISNHLYFYWYRQILGQKVEFLVSFYNNEISEKSEIFDDQFSVERPDGSNFTLKIRSTKLEDSAMYFCASSGLAGNQETQYFGPGTRLLVL.

The CDR3 loop is CASSPLWAPGQLNYGYTF. Here the CDR3 DNA reads TGCGCCAGCAGCCCCCTATGGGCACCGGGACAGCTAAACTATGGCTACACCTTC. J is TRBJ1-2 and V is TRBV5-1; 7 nucleotides agree with TRBD1. Trimming at V came to 4 bases and at J to 2 bases, leaving 17 bases not matched to a gene. Germline lookup yields CDR1 SGHRS and CDR2 YFSETQ. This CDR3 region has 18 residues.

The CDR3 is CASTREAGGRNEQFF. CDR3 nucleotide sequence: TGTGCCAGCACACGCGAAGCGGGAGGTCGGAATGAGCAGTTCTTC. The chain recombines TRBV2 with TRBJ2-1; 9 bases agree with TRBD2. This CDR3 contains 15 residues. CDR1 and CDR2 (germline): SNHLY, FYNNEI. The J segment lost 7 bases and the V segment lost 7 bases, leaving 11 bases of the junction unmatched.

The CDR3 spells CASTTSANTGELFF. CDR3 DNA sequence: TGTGCCAGCACGACTAGCGCGAACACCGGGGAGCTGTTTTTT. The chain uses TRBV6-4 and TRBJ2-2, with 8 bases matching TRBD2. Germline V gene sequence: CDR1 MRHNA, CDR2 SNTAGT. With V trimmed by 7 bases and J by 0 bases, 1 base remained unmatched. The CDR3 runs 14 residues.

The chain recombines TRBV4-1 with TRBJ2-7; 7 bases map to TRBD2. Germline V gene data show CDR1 as MGHRA and CDR2 as YSYEKL. This CDR3 contains 12 residues. The J segment lost 7 bases and the V segment lost 10 bases, leaving 10 bases of the junction unmatched. CDR3 amino acids: CATRGSLGEQYF. The CDR3 DNA is TGCGCCACACGCGGGAGTCTAGGGGAGCAGTACTTC.

This clone has just a few counts. The rearrangement links TRBV10-1 to TRBJ2-7, with 10 bases that match TRBD1. Looked up from germline, CDR1 is WNHNN and CDR2 is SYGVQD (reference sequence). The length of the CDR3 is 20 residues. Losses at the gene ends were 8 bases for V and 6 bases for J; bases not matched to a gene: 28. In nucleotides, the CDR3 is TGCGCCAGCCGTCACGGGCCGGGACAGGGGAGGGGTGGGGGGGCATCCGAGCAGTACTTC. Translated, it gives CASRHGPGQGRGGGASEQYF.

V is TRBV10-1 and J is TRBJ1-1, with D possibly matching TRBD1 (5 bases). Trimming pared 2 bases from V and 2 bases from J, leaving 9 bases between. Per germline, CDR1 WNHNN and CDR2 SYGVQD (reference sequence). CDR3 length equals 14 residues. CDR3 protein: CASSEVRDNTEAFF. The CDR3 DNA reads as TGCGCCAGCAGTGAGGTCAGGGATAACACTGAAGCTTTCTTT.

The chain has TRBV6-5 and TRBJ2-1; D gene ambiguous. Germline values: CDR1 MNHEY, CDR2 SVGAGI. The CDR3 consists of 16 residues. Trimming shortened V by 4 bases and J by 7 bases, and 20 bases separated the two germline ends. In nucleotides, the CDR3 is TGTGCCAGCAGTTTATTCATCGCGGAGCCGAGGAATGAGCAGTTCTTC. It specifies CASSLFIAEPRNEQFF.

The rearrangement joins TRBV15 to TRBJ2-1, with D maybe TRBD2 (6 bases). This CDR3 comprises 14 residues. V lost 4 bases to trimming and J lost 2 bases, with 9 bases between them. Germline lookup yields CDR1 LNHNV and CDR2 YYDKDF (reference sequence). CDR3: CATSNGGPYNEQFF. Here the CDR3 DNA reads TGTGCCACCAGCAACGGGGGACCCTACAATGAGCAGTTCTTC.

This clone came up once. This chain joins TRBV4-3 and TRBJ2-5; D is ambiguous. Between the trimmed V and J ends, which lost 4 bases and 3 bases, there was a span of 12 bases. CDR3 size: 14 residues. The germline V gene has CDR1 LGHNA and CDR2 YSLEER. The CDR3 region has the DNA TGCGCCAGCAGCCCCGAACTTATTGAAGAGACCCAGTACTTC. Translation gives CASSPELIEETQYF.

The rearrangement uses TRBV5-1 and TRBJ2-1, with a weak D call TRBD2 (7 bases). The CDR3 loop spans 16 amino acids. V was shortened by 3 bases and J by 8 bases, with 21 bases between the two germline ends. The V gene's germline CDR1 is SGHRS and CDR2 YFSETQ. This CDR3 is CASSSREGGPRYEQFF. For the CDR3, the DNA is TGCGCCAGCAGCTCTAGGGAGGGGGGACCTAGGTATGAGCAGTTCTTC.

In its sample, this clone was seen a few times. The chain recombines TRBV5-4 with TRBJ2-2; TRBD1 matches 10 bases. The V gene end was trimmed by 1 base and the J gene end by 6 bases; junction bases not matched to a gene: 3. Germline lookup yields CDR1 SGHNT and CDR2 YYREEE (reference sequence). The CDR3 extends over 15 amino acids. The CDR3, as DNA: TGTGCCAGCAGCTTGTGGGACAGGGGCGCCGGGGAGCTGTTTTTT. Protein sequence: CASSLWDRGAGELFF.

The chain is built from TRBV7-7 and TRBJ1-2; D might be TRBD1 (6 bases). Looked up from germline, CDR1 is SSHAT and CDR2 is FNYEAQ (reference sequence). Trimming removed 1 base from V and 0 bases from J, with 9 bases in between. The CDR3 extends over 15 amino acids. The CDR3 region has the DNA TGTGCCAGCAGCTTAGGGGACACCGCTAACTATGGCTACACCTTC. It specifies CASSLGDTANYGYTF.

The chain is built from TRBV2 and TRBJ1-4, with D tentatively TRBD1 (6 bases). CDR3 length: 15 residues. V was pared by 6 bases and J by 0 bases, with 11 bases between. Germline V lookup: CDR1 SNHLY, CDR2 FYNNEI. In DNA, the CDR3 is TGTGCCAGCAGGGAGCAGGGGACAACTAATGAAAAACTGTTTTTT. Its translation: CASREQGTTNEKLFF.

Written as DNA, the CDR3 is TGCGCCAGCAGCCCCAGTACAGGTCTAACCTACGAGCAGTACTTC. This gives the protein CASSPSTGLTYEQYF. The chain is built from TRBV5-1 and TRBJ2-7; tentatively, D is TRBD1 (5 bases). Trimming took off 4 bases at V and 2 bases at J, with 16 bases between the two ends. Germline V lookup: CDR1 SGHRS, CDR2 YFSETQ. The CDR3 totals 15 residues.

V is TRBV10-3 and J is TRBJ2-1; 8 bases align to TRBD2. Looked up from germline, CDR1 is ENHRY and CDR2 is SYGVKD. The CDR3 is 12 residues long. With V trimmed by 5 bases and J by 14 bases, 8 bases remained unmatched. CDR3 in amino acids: CAISFSGSNKFF. Written as DNA, the CDR3 is TGTGCCATCAGTTTCAGCGGGAGTAATAAGTTCTTC.

The V and J genes are TRBV5-5 and TRBJ2-1; 8 nucleotides agree with TRBD2. V trimming: 4 bases; J trimming: 5 bases; junction bases outside the gene matches: 11. CDR1 is SGHKS and CDR2 is YYEKEE in the germline V gene (reference sequence). The CDR3 totals 16 residues. The CDR3, as DNA: TGTGCCAGCAGCATATTAGGGACTAGAAAAAACAATGAGCAGTTCTTC. Protein: CASSILGTRKNNEQFF.

CDR3 sequence reads: CASSSRTSGIYEQYF. As DNA, the CDR3 is TGTGCCAGCAGTTCCCGGACTAGCGGAATCTACGAGCAGTACTTC. The chain joins TRBV27 to TRBJ2-7; 10 bases align to TRBD2. V dropped 4 bases and J dropped 3; count of bases not matched to a gene: 6. This CDR3 spans 15 amino acids. From germline, CDR1 is MNHEY and CDR2 SMNVEV (reference sequence).

The chain uses TRBV18 and TRBJ1-5; D is unresolved. The V end lost 4 bases, the J end lost 0 bases, and 10 bases lay between the germline ends. The CDR3 covers 15 residues. Germline loops: CDR1 KGHSH, CDR2 LQKENI. The CDR3 here is CASSQQRPSNQPQHF. In DNA, the CDR3 is TGTGCCAGCTCACAACAGAGACCTAGCAATCAGCCCCAGCATTTT.

Notes on this clone: Other DNA sequences in the sample encode the same CDR3. The V gene is TRBV6-1, the J gene TRBJ2-1; tentatively, D is TRBD2 (6 bases). Germline CDR1 is MNHNS and CDR2 is SASEGT. Trimming stripped 2 bases from V and 10 bases from J, with 15 bases between. The CDR3 runs 14 residues. Here the CDR3 reads CASSERPDSGEQFF. CDR3 DNA: TGTGCCAGCAGTGAAAGGCCTGACAGCGGGGAGCAGTTCTTC.

This clone showed up just a few times. The V call is TRBV6-1, the J call TRBJ2-1, with D tentatively TRBD1 (6 bases). Germline loops: CDR1 MNHNS, CDR2 SASEGT. V was shortened by 7 bases and J by 4 bases, with 11 bases between the two germline ends. CDR3 length equals 13 residues. In nucleotides, the CDR3 is TGTGCCAGCATCGTGGACAGTTACAATGAGCAGTTCTTC. Translated: CASIVDSYNEQFF.